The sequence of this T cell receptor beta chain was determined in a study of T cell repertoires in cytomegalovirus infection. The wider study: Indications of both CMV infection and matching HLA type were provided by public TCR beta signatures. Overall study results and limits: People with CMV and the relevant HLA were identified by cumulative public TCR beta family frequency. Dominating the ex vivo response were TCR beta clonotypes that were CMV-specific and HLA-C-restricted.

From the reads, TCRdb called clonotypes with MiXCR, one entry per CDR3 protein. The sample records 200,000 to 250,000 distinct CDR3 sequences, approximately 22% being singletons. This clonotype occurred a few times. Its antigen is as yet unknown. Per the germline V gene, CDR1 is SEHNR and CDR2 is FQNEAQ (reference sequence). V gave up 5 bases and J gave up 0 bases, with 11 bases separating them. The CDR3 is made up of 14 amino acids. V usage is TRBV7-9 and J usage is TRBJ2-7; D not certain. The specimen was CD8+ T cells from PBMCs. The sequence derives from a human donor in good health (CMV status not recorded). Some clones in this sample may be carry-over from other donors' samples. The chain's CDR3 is CASSAPGDSYEQYF. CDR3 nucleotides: TGTGCCAGCAGCGCGCCTGGGGACTCCTACGAGCAGTACTTC. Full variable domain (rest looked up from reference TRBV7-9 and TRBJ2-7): DTGVSQNPRHKITKRGQNVTFRCDPISEHNRLYWYRQTLGQGPEFLTYFQNEAQLEKSRLLSDRFSAERPKGSFSTLEIQRTEQGDSAMYLCASSAPGDSYEQYFGPGTRLTVT.